This T cell receptor beta chain was observed in a study of T cell repertoires in cytomegalovirus infection. Study in general: Indicated by public TCR beta signatures were CMV infection and matching HLA type.

In its sample, this clonotype was seen a few times. Its target is not known. Each CDR3 protein is one row after TCRdb ran MiXCR on the reads. This table holds roughly 180,000 distinct CDR3 sequences, roughly a fifth found once. The input for sequencing was CD8+ T cells from cultured PBMCs, taken from culture after CMV antigen stimulation. The origin of this receptor is a human donor in good health (CMV status not recorded). Some clones in this sample may be carry-over from other donors' samples.

CDR3 sequence reads: CASSPGQGRTYEQYF. CDR3 sequence (DNA): TGCGCCAGCAGCCCCGGACAGGGCCGAACCTACGAGCAGTACTTC. The chain uses TRBV4-3 and TRBJ2-7; 8 bases agree with TRBD1. Germline trimming cut 4 bases from V and 2 bases from J; bases unmatched to any gene: 7. Per germline, CDR1 LGHNA and CDR2 YSLEER. CDR3 length equals 15 residues.